This record covers a single T cell receptor beta chain. The antigen is unknown. Stated time point: newly diagnosed, previously untreated cHL patient sample. Negative magnetic selection isolated CD4+ T cells from thawed PBMCs. Comparator PBMCs were from newly diagnosed, untreated classical Hodgkin lymphoma. These data originate in a study of PD-1 blockade in classical Hodgkin lymphoma. Sequenced by immunoSEQ multiplex PCR; TCRdb stores in-frame clones only, minus some. The data hold about 23,000 clones, with 90% observed a single time. Points from the study as a whole: Why repertoires differed is undefined; disease activity or prior therapy possibly contributed. Newly diagnosed patients reportedly had lower baseline TCR diversity than healthy donors.

The germline V gene encodes CDR1 SNHLY and CDR2 FYNNEI. V dropped 5 bases and J dropped 5 bases, with 15 bases sitting between them. CDR3 length: 15 residues. This chain links TRBV2 with TRBJ2-2; perhaps TRBD2 as D (5 bases). The sequence was collected from a human donor with classical Hodgkin lymphoma. The specimen was CD4+ T cells from blood. Here the CDR3 reads CASSSWRPGTGELFF. The CDR3 DNA is TGTGCCAGCAGTTCCTGGAGACCGGGGACCGGGGAGCTGTTTTTT.